This T cell receptor (beta chain) is from a study of blood T cell repertoires in COVID-19. Study-level information: Either two negative PCRs, clearance, or symptom resolution qualified Cohort 3 donors as recovered.

Participants spanned ages about 18 to 89 years and resided in about 24 US areas. The CDR3 extends over 15 amino acids. Germline CDR1 and CDR2: LNHDA and SQIVND (reference sequence). V gave up 6 bases and J gave up 0 bases; unmatched junction bases: 5. TCRdb's copy holds only in-frame clones and misses some; the assay was immunoSEQ multiplex PCR. The sample carries some 190,000 clones, more than 85% recorded once. This clonotype was sampled from a woman in her 40s in a cohort exposed to, infected with or recovered from COVID-19 (not recorded which). V gene TRBV19 combines with J gene TRBJ1-5, with TRBD1 identical over 7 bases. Sequencing was performed on PBMCs or T cells enriched from blood (not recorded which). The chain's CDR3 is CASRYRGSSNQPQHF. The CDR3 coding sequence is TGTGCCAGTAGGTACAGGGGAAGTAGCAATCAGCCCCAGCATTTT. The complete variable domain, with remaining parts taken from reference TRBV19 and TRBJ1-5, reads DGGITQSPKYLFRKEGQNVTLSCEQNLNHDAMYWYRQDPGQGLRLIYYSQIVNDFQKGDIAEGYSVSREKKESFPLTVTSAQKNPTAFYLCASRYRGSSNQPQHFGDGTRLSIL.